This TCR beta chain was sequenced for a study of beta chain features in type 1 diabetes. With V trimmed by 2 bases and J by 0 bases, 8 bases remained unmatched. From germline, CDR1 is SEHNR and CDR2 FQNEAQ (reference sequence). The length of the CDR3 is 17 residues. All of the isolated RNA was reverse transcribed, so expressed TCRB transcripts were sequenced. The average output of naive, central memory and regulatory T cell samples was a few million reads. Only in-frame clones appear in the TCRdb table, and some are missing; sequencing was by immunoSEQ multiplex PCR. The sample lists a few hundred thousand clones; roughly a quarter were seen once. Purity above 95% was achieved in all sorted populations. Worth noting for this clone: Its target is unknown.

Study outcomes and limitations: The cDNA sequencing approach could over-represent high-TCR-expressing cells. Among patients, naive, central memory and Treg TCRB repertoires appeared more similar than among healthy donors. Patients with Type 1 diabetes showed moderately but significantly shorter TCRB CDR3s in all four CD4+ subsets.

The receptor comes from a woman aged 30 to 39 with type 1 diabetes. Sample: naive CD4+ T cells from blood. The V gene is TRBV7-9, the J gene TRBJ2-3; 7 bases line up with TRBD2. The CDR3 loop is CASSLTLAGVSTDTQYF. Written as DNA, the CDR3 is TGTGCCAGCAGCTTAACCTTGGCGGGAGTGAGCACAGATACGCAGTATTTT.